Shown below are 20 T cell receptor beta chains from a single sample sequenced in a study of blood T cell repertoires in COVID-19 (dated by TCRdb to the early 2020s). To prepare the library, the immunoSEQ multiplex PCR assay was applied. TCRdb re-hosts the immuneACCESS table, in-frame sequences only. Its copies lack some clones; in the studies checked, an unresolved V gene accounts for under half of them, and the cause for the rest is not known. Present in this sample are approximately 110,000 clones, 70% to 90% of which were seen just once. The top ten clonotypes cover around 3.3% of the sample. The sequenced material came from peripheral blood. The source of these receptors is a man aged 35 to 55 with acute or convalescent COVID-19.

The chain couples TRBV7-7 to TRBJ2-1, with 8 bases lining up with TRBD2. This CDR3 has 16 residues. V dropped 2 bases and J dropped 7; count of bases not matched to a gene: 10. CDR1 is SSHAT, CDR2 FNYEAQ, per germline (reference sequence). The CDR3 here is CASSLMSGGPVNEQFF. CDR3 nucleotides: TGTGCCAGCAGCTTAATGAGCGGGGGTCCCGTGAATGAGCAGTTCTTC.

The rearrangement joins TRBV5-4 to TRBJ2-3; TRBD2 aligns across 9 bases. The junction had 6 bases not matched to a gene; V was cut back by 2 bases and J by 2 bases. Germline CDR1 is SGHNT and CDR2 is YYREEE (reference sequence). The CDR3 loop spans 16 amino acids. The CDR3 DNA sequence: TGTGCCAGCAGCTTAAGCGGGGGGCTACTCACAGATACGCAGTATTTT. It yields the protein CASSLSGGLLTDTQYF.

The gene calls are TRBV13 and TRBJ1-1; 9 bases are a match to TRBD1. Germline V CDR1 and CDR2: PRHDT, FYEKMQ (reference sequence). With 5 bases clipped from V and 4 bases from J, the junction kept 2 bases outside the gene matches. This CDR3 has 13 amino acids. CDR3 DNA sequence: TGTGCCAGCAGCCGGACAGGGGCCACTGAAGCTTTCTTT. It yields the protein CASSRTGATEAFF.

The J gene is TRBJ2-7, the V gene TRBV6-5, with TRBD1 matching 10 bases. In germline, CDR1 is MNHEY, CDR2 SVGAGI. CDR3 length equals 15 residues. V dropped 0 bases and J dropped 4; count of bases not matched to a gene: 3. Written as DNA, the CDR3 is TGTGCCAGCAGTTACTCGACAGGGGGCAGGTACGAGCAGTACTTC. It encodes CASSYSTGGRYEQYF.

V gene TRBV14 combines with J gene TRBJ2-7; the match to TRBD2 covers 8 bases. Unmatched junction bases numbered 8, after V lost 2 bases and J lost 5 bases. There are 15 residues in the CDR3. From germline, CDR1 is SGHDN and CDR2 FVKESK. DNA of the CDR3: TGTGCCAGCAGCCAACAAAGCGGGGGTTGGAACGAGCAGTACTTC. Translation: CASSQQSGGWNEQYF.

The genes are TRBV27 and TRBJ1-3; no reliable D call. Germline V gene lookup returns CDR1 MNHEY and CDR2 SMNVEV (reference sequence). V was clipped by 8 bases and J by 4 bases, with 9 bases between them. The CDR3 length is 12 residues. CDR3 sequence reads: CASRSAGNTIYF. CDR3 in DNA: TGTGCCAGCCGGTCCGCCGGAAACACCATATATTTT.

This clone was counted between two and nine times. The gene calls are TRBV3-1 (or the pseudogene TRBV3-2) and TRBJ1-6; TRBD1 aligns across 10 bases. The CDR3 runs 15 residues. Looked up from germline, CDR1 is LGHDT and CDR2 is YNNKEL (reference sequence). The ends lost 3 bases at V and 7 bases at J; junction bases unmatched: 3. The CDR3 bases are TGTGCCAGCAGCCAGACAGGGGGCGTAAATTCACCCCTCCACTTT. Translation gives CASSQTGGVNSPLHF.

CDR3 in DNA: TGTGCCAGCAGCCTCAACAGGGGGCGGGACAATGAGCAGTTCTTC. Translating gives CASSLNRGRDNEQFF. The genes are TRBV3-1 (or the pseudogene TRBV3-2) and TRBJ2-1; 9 positions agree with TRBD1. The length of the CDR3 is 15 residues. Germline CDR1 and CDR2: LGHDT and YNNKEL (reference sequence). V lost 4 bases and J lost 5; bases outside the gene matches: 6.

The chain combines TRBV21-1 with TRBJ1-2; TRBD1 reflects the table's D call only, with no check against the DNA. TRBV21-1 has pseudogene status. The CDR3 totals 12 residues. The CDR3, as DNA: TGTGCCAGCGGAGACAGGGAAGAAGGCTACACCTTC. Translating gives CASGDREEGYTF.

The J gene is TRBJ2-7, the V gene TRBV12-5; 7 bases line up with TRBD1. The CDR3 totals 13 residues. V trimming: 6 bases; J trimming: 3 bases; junction bases outside the gene matches: 5. CDR1 and CDR2 from the germline V gene are LGHNT and FRNRAP. The CDR3 here is CASGLTGDYEQYF. The CDR3 coding sequence is TGTGCTAGTGGCCTAACAGGGGACTACGAGCAGTACTTC.

The chain couples TRBV19 to TRBJ1-5; D not certain. The V gene's germline CDR1 is LNHDA and CDR2 SQIVND (reference sequence). The CDR3 has 17 residues. Trimming shortened V by 5 bases and J by 5 bases, and 22 bases separated the two germline ends. This CDR3 reads CASSSYFGEREDQPQHF. The CDR3 coding sequence is TGTGCCAGTAGTTCATACTTCGGGGAGCGGGAGGATCAGCCCCAGCATTTT.

This sequence joins TRBV6-1 and TRBJ1-2; D is ambiguous. Trimming left V 2 bases short and J 4 bases short, with 8 bases between. The CDR3 sequence is 13 residues long. Germline CDR1 MNHNS, CDR2 SASEGT. CDR3 nucleotides: TGTGCCAGCAGTGAACCGGGTACCTATGGCTACACCTTC. Protein: CASSEPGTYGYTF.

This clone has a single count. This CDR3 reads CASSFQGNTEAFF. In DNA form, the CDR3 reads TGTGCCAGCAGTTTTCAGGGGAACACTGAAGCTTTCTTT. The V call is TRBV12-3 or TRBV12-4, the J call TRBJ1-1, with D possibly being TRBD1 (5 bases). CDR3 length: 13 residues. Trimming removed 3 bases at V and 1 base at J, with 6 bases between.

The chain uses TRBV9 and TRBJ2-7, with no clear D. V dropped 1 base and J dropped 0 bases, with 8 bases sitting between them. CDR3 length: 14 amino acids. Germline V gene lookup returns CDR1 SGDLS and CDR2 YYNGEE. CDR3 residues: CASSVMEISYEQYF. The CDR3 DNA reads TGTGCCAGCAGCGTAATGGAGATCTCCTACGAGCAGTACTTC.

This clone was seen repeatedly, ten times or more. The chain has TRBV30 and TRBJ1-1; 9 nucleotides align to TRBD1. The V gene end was trimmed by 1 base and the J gene end by 0 bases; junction bases not matched to a gene: 6. Germline V gives CDR1 GTSNPN, CDR2 SVGIG (reference sequence). There are 16 residues in the CDR3. CDR3 amino acids: CAWSDGQGPMNTEAFF. For the CDR3, the DNA is TGTGCCTGGAGTGACGGACAGGGGCCAATGAACACTGAAGCTTTCTTT.

This chain links TRBV9 with TRBJ2-7; D is perhaps TRBD1 (6 bases). The CDR3 has 16 residues. The V and J ends lost 0 bases and 2 bases respectively, with 15 bases between them. The germline V gene has CDR1 SGDLS and CDR2 YYNGEE. CDR3 coding DNA: TGTGCCAGCAGCGTAGCCGACAGGTCATCCCCCTACGAGCAGTACTTC. This codes for CASSVADRSSPYEQYF.

The rearrangement joins TRBV21-1 to TRBJ1-6; TRBD1 is the table's D call and was not checked against the DNA. TRBV21-1 is deemed a pseudogene. The CDR3 totals 21 residues. In DNA form, the CDR3 reads TGTGCCAGCAGCAAACCCCAAGGGGGTCCTATTTCGTATTGGTATAATTCACCCCTCCACTTT. Protein product: CASSKPQGGPISYWYNSPLHF.

This chain links TRBV5-6 with TRBJ1-4; TRBD1 is a possible D gene (5 bases). This CDR3 comprises 15 residues. Germline V lookup: CDR1 SGHDT, CDR2 YYEEEE. V was cut by 4 bases and J by 4 bases, with 14 bases left in between. For the CDR3, the DNA is TGTGCCAGCAGCCGAACGGGACTGATTAATGAAAAACTGTTTTTT. This codes for CASSRTGLINEKLFF.

This clone was seen just once. The rearrangement joins TRBV19 to TRBJ1-4; 7 bases fit TRBD1. Germline V gene data show CDR1 as LNHDA and CDR2 as SQIVND (reference sequence). J gave up 3 bases and V 3 bases, and 4 bases lay outside the gene matches. This CDR3 contains 15 residues. CDR3 DNA: TGTGCCAGTAGTATTTGGGGACAGCCTAATGAAAAACTGTTTTTT. The encoded protein is CASSIWGQPNEKLFF.

The chain has TRBV4-1 and TRBJ2-1, with D possibly being TRBD1 (6 bases). V shed 3 bases and J shed 7 bases, with 13 bases lying between them. Germline V lookup: CDR1 MGHRA, CDR2 YSYEKL. This CDR3 has 14 amino acids. In DNA form, the CDR3 reads TGCGCCAGCAGCCAGGGGGCCCAACCAAATGAGCAGTTCTTC. Protein sequence: CASSQGAQPNEQFF.